These 18 T cell receptor beta chains were all obtained from the same sample, sequenced in a study of T cell repertoires in cytomegalovirus infection. TCRdb independently ran MiXCR on the reads; one entry per CDR3 protein. The table includes just over 150,000 distinct CDR3 sequences, less than 25% detected once. Sample: PBMCs. Receptors originate from a human donor in good health (CMV status not recorded). Some clones in this sample may be carry-over from other donors' samples.

This clonotype was found a few times. The rearrangement uses TRBV5-4 and TRBJ2-4, with D perhaps matching TRBD2 (6 bases). V was shortened by 1 base and J by 1 base, with 12 bases between the two germline ends. CDR1 is SGHNT, CDR2 YYREEE, per germline (reference sequence). The CDR3 spans 16 residues. CDR3 DNA: TGTGCCAGCAGCTTGTCGGGAGCAGGGGCCAAAAACATTCAGTACTTC. This sequence encodes CASSLSGAGAKNIQYF.

The chain is built from TRBV6-5 and TRBJ1-1; tentatively, D is TRBD1 (5 bases). Trimming pared 6 bases from V and 3 bases from J, leaving 14 bases between. The length of the CDR3 is 14 residues. Germline lookup yields CDR1 MNHEY and CDR2 SVGAGI. The chain's CDR3 is CASRGEGRYTEAFF. The CDR3 DNA reads TGTGCCAGCAGGGGGGAGGGCCGCTACACTGAAGCTTTCTTT.

This clonotype showed up just a few times. The chain couples TRBV20-1 to TRBJ2-6, with D possibly called TRBD1 or TRBD2 (6 bases each). V was cut by 1 base and J by 0 bases, with 16 bases left in between. This CDR3 has 18 amino acids. Germline V gene sequence: CDR1 DFQATT, CDR2 SNEGSKA (reference sequence). The CDR3 DNA sequence: TGCAGTGCTAGAGTATCGGGGGCGCCCGGCTCTGGGGCCAACGTCCTGACTTTC. This encodes CSARVSGAPGSGANVLTF.

This clonotype was observed many times. DNA of the CDR3: TGTGCCAGCAGCTCGAACACCGGGGAGCTGTTTTTT. Translated, it gives CASSSNTGELFF. The rearrangement links TRBV7-2 to TRBJ2-2, with D unresolved. This CDR3 has 12 residues. Germline loops: CDR1 SGHTA, CDR2 FQGNSA. The V gene lost 4 bases and the J gene lost 0 bases, with 0 bases spanning the gap.

This clonotype was counted a few times. This sequence joins TRBV5-4 and TRBJ2-2; D is unclear. This CDR3 contains 16 residues. CDR1 SGHNT and CDR2 YYREEE come from the germline V gene (reference sequence). The V end was cut by 4 bases, the J end by 0 bases, with 13 bases between. The CDR3 DNA reads TGTGCCAGCAGCCTCTCTGGAGTCGCGAACACCGGGGAGCTGTTTTTT. Its translation: CASSLSGVANTGELFF. Complete variable domain (other parts from reference TRBV5-4 and TRBJ2-2): ETGVTQSPTHLIKTRGQQVTLRCSSQSGHNTVSWYQQALGQGPQFIFQYYREEENGRGNFPPRFSGLQFPNYSSELNVNALELDDSALYLCASSLSGVANTGELFFGEGSRLTVL.

At least ten counts were recorded for this clonotype. This chain links TRBV7-2 with TRBJ2-5; the match to TRBD2 covers 7 bases. Germline CDR1 reads SGHTA; CDR2 reads FQGNSA. With 5 bases clipped from V and 3 bases from J, the junction kept 12 bases outside the gene matches. CDR3 length: 16 amino acids. CDR3 region: CASSLWLGGGKETQYF. In DNA form, the CDR3 reads TGTGCCAGCAGCCTCTGGCTTGGGGGGGGGAAAGAGACCCAGTACTTC. Full variable domain (remainder filled in from reference TRBV7-2 and TRBJ2-5): GAGVSQSPSNKVTEKGKDVELRCDPISGHTALYWYRQSLGQGLEFLIYFQGNSAPDKSGLPSDRFSAERTGGSVSTLTIQRTQQEDSAVYLCASSLWLGGGKETQYFGPGTRLLVL.

This chain connects TRBV15 to TRBJ2-7, with D tentatively TRBD2 (5 bases). This CDR3 spans 15 amino acids. CDR1 is LNHNV, CDR2 YYDKDF, per germline (reference sequence). V was trimmed by 4 bases and J by 11 bases, leaving 24 bases between them. DNA of the CDR3: TGTGCCACCAGCACCCAGGTGAGGGAACCCTCCGTTAAGTACTTC. Translated, it gives CATSTQVREPSVKYF. Combining the CDR3 with reference TRBV15 and TRBJ2-7 gives the whole variable domain DAMVIQNPRYQVTQFGKPVTLSCSQTLNHNVMYWYQQKSSQAPKLLFHYYDKDFNNEADTPDNFQSRRPNTSFCFLDIRSPGLGDTAMYLCATSTQVREPSVKYFGPGTRLTVT.

The V gene is TRBV30, the J gene TRBJ2-2; the D is unclear. Germline V gene sequence: CDR1 GTSNPN, CDR2 SVGIG (reference sequence). Trimming took off 0 bases at V and 0 bases at J, with 17 bases between the two ends. The length of the CDR3 is 18 residues. The CDR3 nucleotides are TGTGCCTGGAGTGTTAGGTCACGCAAGTTCCCGAACACCGGGGAGCTGTTTTTT. It codes for CAWSVRSRKFPNTGELFF.

This sequence joins TRBV15 and TRBJ2-1, with D possibly TRBD2 on 6 matching bases. CDR3 length: 14 amino acids. Per the germline V gene, CDR1 is LNHNV and CDR2 is YYDKDF (reference sequence). Trimming took 4 bases from V and 5 from J, leaving 12 bases between them. CDR3 sequence reads: CATSNAGINNEQFF. In DNA form, the CDR3 reads TGTGCCACCAGCAACGCGGGAATAAACAATGAGCAGTTCTTC.

This clonotype occurred a few times. The chain has TRBV4-3 and TRBJ2-1; D assignment may be TRBD1 or TRBD2 (5 bases each). Germline V gives CDR1 LGHNA, CDR2 YSLEER. V lost 4 bases and J 6 bases, leaving 16 bases between the germline ends. This CDR3 is built from 15 residues. CDR3 loop: CASSPRDGGSNEQFF. DNA for the CDR3: TGCGCCAGCAGCCCCAGGGACGGAGGCAGCAATGAGCAGTTCTTC.

The chain joins TRBV20-1 to TRBJ2-5; the D is unclear. Trimming removed 0 bases at V and 4 bases at J, with 15 bases between. CDR1 is DFQATT and CDR2 is SNEGSKA in the germline V gene (reference sequence). This CDR3 has 15 residues. Written as DNA, the CDR3 is TGCAGTGCTAGAGATCTGGGTAATGGGTTAGAGACCCAGTACTTC. Its translation is CSARDLGNGLETQYF.

This chain connects TRBV6-1 to TRBJ2-1; D is undetermined. The V end was cut by 2 bases, the J end by 15 bases, with 17 bases between. CDR1 and CDR2 from the germline V gene are MNHNS and SASEGT. The CDR3 runs to 13 residues. For the CDR3, the DNA is TGTGCCAGCAGTGAACAAGACCGCACCGGACGGTTCTTC. Its protein is CASSEQDRTGRFF.

This clonotype occurred many times. The V call is TRBV11-1, the J call TRBJ2-1; 12 bases are shared with TRBD2. V lost 5 bases, J lost 5 bases, and 7 bases stayed unmatched. The germline V gene encodes CDR1 SGHAT and CDR2 FQDESV (reference sequence). This CDR3 has 16 amino acids. CDR3: CASSPRTSGIDNEQFF. The CDR3 DNA follows: TGTGCCAGCAGCCCTCGGACTAGCGGGATTGACAATGAGCAGTTCTTC.

This clonotype was observed at least ten times. The rearrangement joins TRBV6-5 to TRBJ2-1; D unresolved. Germline lookup yields CDR1 MNHEY and CDR2 SVGAGI. V was trimmed by 3 bases and J by 8 bases, leaving 11 bases between them. This CDR3 is 13 amino acids long. CDR3 sequence (DNA): TGTGCCAGCAGTTATTACCTCGGCGATGAGCAGTTCTTC. Translated: CASSYYLGDEQFF.

The rearrangement links TRBV7-9 to TRBJ2-1; TRBD2 agrees at 9 bases. This CDR3 comprises 17 residues. Germline V gene data show CDR1 as SEHNR and CDR2 as FQNEAQ (reference sequence). The V gene end was trimmed by 5 bases and the J gene end by 1 base; junction bases not matched to a gene: 9. CDR3 in DNA: TGTGCCAGCAGCCCAGCAGCGGGAGGCTGGTCCTACAATGAGCAGTTCTTC. It codes for CASSPAAGGWSYNEQFF.

The chain has TRBV5-1 and TRBJ2-5; D is undetermined. Between the trimmed V and J ends, which lost 5 bases and 0 bases, there was a span of 14 bases. CDR1 is SGHRS, CDR2 YFSETQ, per germline. The CDR3 loop spans 15 amino acids. CDR3: CASRSGGANQETQYF. CDR3 sequence (DNA): TGCGCCAGCAGGTCCGGTGGCGCCAACCAAGAGACCCAGTACTTC.

This clonotype was observed a few times. V usage is TRBV7-2 and J usage is TRBJ1-6; TRBD1 is a possible D gene (5 bases). This CDR3 contains 14 residues. Germline V gene sequence: CDR1 SGHTA, CDR2 FQGNSA. V was pared by 5 bases and J by 7 bases, with 12 bases between. The CDR3 here is CASSPRQLNSPLHF. In nucleotides, the CDR3 is TGTGCCAGCAGCCCGAGACAGTTAAATTCACCCCTCCACTTT.

In its sample, this clonotype was seen a few times. This chain uses TRBV7-9 with TRBJ2-2; a weak D match, TRBD1 (6 bases). Germline assignment: CDR1 SEHNR and CDR2 FQNEAQ (reference sequence). The CDR3 has 16 residues. Trimming cost V 3 bases and J 0 bases, with 11 bases left between them. The CDR3 DNA reads as TGTGCCAGCAGCTTCCGGACAGTCGCGAACACCGGGGAGCTGTTTTTT. Protein: CASSFRTVANTGELFF.